These 28 T cell receptor beta chains share one sample of origin, sequenced in a study of shared clonotypes between healthy human individuals. Generated by immunoSEQ multiplex PCR, the TCRdb table keeps only in-frame clones and is missing some. The sample records some 2,500,000 clones, 80% to 95% being singletons. The sample taken for sequencing was naive CD4+ T cells from PBMCs. Subset given: CD45RA+ positively selected. These TCRs come from a man younger than 35 in good health. Some clones in this sample may be carry-over from other donors' samples.

V usage is TRBV21-1 and J usage is TRBJ2-7. TRBV21-1 is labeled a pseudogene. CDR3 size: 17 residues. The CDR3 DNA sequence: TGTGCCAGCAGCAAATTCCCCCCCAGGACGAATTGGCCCGAGCAGTACTTC. Residues: CASSKFPPRTNWPEQYF.

This clone was recorded once. The V and J genes are TRBV2 and TRBJ2-6, with a tentative D call TRBD2 (5 bases). V lost 8 bases and J lost 1, with 12 bases in between. This CDR3 has 15 amino acids. Germline CDR1 reads SNHLY; CDR2 reads FYNNEI. For the CDR3, the DNA is TGTGCCAGCGGCCGGGGTCTATCTGGGGCCAACGTCCTGACTTTC. This sequence encodes CASGRGLSGANVLTF.

This chain connects TRBV28 to TRBJ2-1; weak D call: TRBD2 (6 bases). Germline loops: CDR1 MDHEN, CDR2 SYDVKM. This CDR3 region has 15 residues. The V gene lost 3 bases and the J gene lost 5 bases, with 14 bases spanning the gap. CDR3 nucleotide sequence: TGTGCCAGCAGTTTTTCCCCGCCGGGAGACAATGAGCAGTTCTTC. Translation: CASSFSPPGDNEQFF.

The rearrangement links TRBV28 to TRBJ2-7; the match to TRBD1 covers 7 bases. This CDR3 region has 14 residues. V shed 8 bases and J 2 bases; nucleotides not matched to a gene: 9. Germline CDR1 and CDR2: MDHEN and SYDVKM. CDR3 in amino acids: CASYRDRGPYEQYF. The CDR3 nucleotides are TGTGCCAGCTACCGGGACAGAGGGCCCTACGAGCAGTACTTC.

As to this clone: This CDR3 is also generated by other DNA sequences in the sample. V usage is TRBV28 and J usage is TRBJ2-7; D is uncertain. CDR3 length equals 12 residues. V was trimmed by 4 bases and J by 1 base, leaving 5 bases between them. The germline gives CDR1 MDHEN, CDR2 SYDVKM. The CDR3 loop is CASSSYSYEQYF. As DNA, the CDR3 is TGTGCCAGCAGTTCCTATTCCTACGAGCAGTACTTC.

The chain combines TRBV23-1 with TRBJ2-7, with D uncertain. Being an ORF, TRBV23-1 has a function that is uncertain. Trimming cost V 3 bases and J 1 base, with 10 bases left between them. This CDR3 has 14 residues. CDR3 in DNA: TGCGCCAGCAGTCATCCTGTCGTTTCCTACGAGCAGTACTTC. This codes for CASSHPVVSYEQYF.

The J gene is TRBJ2-3, the V gene TRBV5-6, with 9 nucleotides matching TRBD2. Trimming at V came to 3 bases and at J to 0 bases, leaving 8 bases not matched to a gene. Germline V lookup: CDR1 SGHDT, CDR2 YYEEEE. This CDR3 region has 17 residues. This chain's CDR3 is CASSSTWTSASTDTQYF. CDR3 in DNA: TGTGCCAGCAGCTCGACTTGGACTAGCGCTAGCACAGATACGCAGTATTTT.

This clone appeared a few times. The rearrangement links TRBV12-2 to TRBJ1-1. TRBV12-2 is deemed a pseudogene. This CDR3 contains 15 residues. DNA for the CDR3: TGTGCAAGTCGCTCCCCCCGTCGGGAGAACACTGAAGCTTTCTTT. Translated, it gives CASRSPRRENTEAFF.

This chain's CDR3 is CASSLSVAAPGTQYF. The CDR3 region has the DNA TGTGCCAGCAGCTTATCGGTAGCGGCGCCTGGGACCCAGTACTTC. The rearrangement joins TRBV7-9 to TRBJ2-5, with TRBD2 as a possible D gene (6 bases). This CDR3 contains 15 residues. Germline V CDR1 and CDR2: SEHNR, FQNEAQ (reference sequence). V lost 2 bases, J lost 7 bases, and 17 bases lay in between.

The table lists this clone with a count of one. The genes are TRBV5-1 and TRBJ1-2, with a tentative D call TRBD1 (5 bases). Germline V gene data show CDR1 as SGHRS and CDR2 as YFSETQ. The CDR3 has 13 amino acids. Trimming removed 1 base from V and 6 bases from J, with 10 bases in between. This CDR3 reads CASSLMGTDGYTF. CDR3 bases: TGCGCCAGCAGCTTGATGGGGACGGATGGCTACACCTTC.

This chain links TRBV9 with TRBJ2-3; D could derive from TRBD1 or TRBD2 (5 bases each). V dropped 0 bases and J dropped 2 bases, with 13 bases sitting between them. Germline CDR1 reads SGDLS; CDR2 reads YYNGEE. The CDR3 has 16 residues. CDR3 bases: TGTGCCAGCAGCGTAGGGGGGATCGAGCCCACAGATACGCAGTATTTT. Residues: CASSVGGIEPTDTQYF.

The chain combines TRBV5-1 with TRBJ1-3, with 7 bases matching TRBD1. The germline V gene has CDR1 SGHRS and CDR2 YFSETQ. There are 15 residues in the CDR3. V gave up 4 bases and J gave up 3 bases; unmatched junction bases: 7. The DNA of the CDR3 is TGCGCCAGCAGCGGGGGGACAGTAGGTGGAAACACCATATATTTT. Protein sequence: CASSGGTVGGNTIYF.

J is TRBJ2-2 and V is TRBV5-6; D is possibly TRBD1 or TRBD2 (5 bases each). V was cut by 0 bases and J by 6 bases, with 12 bases left in between. The CDR3 spans 15 residues. CDR1 and CDR2 (germline): SGHDT, YYEEEE. The CDR3 nucleotides read TGTGCCAGCAGCTTGGTGAGGGCAGGGCCCGGGGAGCTGTTTTTT. Residues: CASSLVRAGPGELFF.

This clone was observed a single time. The V call is TRBV2, the J call TRBJ1-2; possibly TRBD1 for D (6 bases). Looked up from germline, CDR1 is SNHLY and CDR2 is FYNNEI. This CDR3 region has 14 residues. V lost 2 bases, J lost 4 bases, and 11 bases lay in between. The CDR3: CASSERRGPYGYTF. The CDR3 DNA reads TGTGCCAGCAGTGAACGCAGGGGCCCCTATGGCTACACCTTC.

Only one count was recorded for this clone. This chain links TRBV19 with TRBJ2-3; possible D gene TRBD2, 5 bases. The CDR3 is made up of 14 amino acids. V gave up 10 bases and J gave up 1 base, with 15 bases separating them. The germline V gene has CDR1 LNHDA and CDR2 SQIVND (reference sequence). CDR3 DNA: TGTGCCACCGCCACCGGGATCCGCACAGATACGCAGTATTTT. The encoded protein is CATATGIRTDTQYF.

V is TRBV5-1 and J is TRBJ2-3; 12 bases fit TRBD2. The CDR3 covers 16 residues. In germline, CDR1 is SGHRS, CDR2 YFSETQ. The V and J ends lost 2 bases and 4 bases, in that order; junction bases with no gene match: 5. This chain's CDR3 is CASSFLAGGVPDTQYF. In DNA form, the CDR3 reads TGCGCCAGCAGCTTCCTAGCGGGAGGGGTCCCAGATACGCAGTATTTT.

The rearrangement links TRBV28 to TRBJ2-7; 8 bases match TRBD1. Per the germline V gene, CDR1 is MDHEN and CDR2 is SYDVKM. V shed 6 bases, J shed 7 bases, and the junction held 23 bases outside the gene matches. The CDR3 loop spans 18 amino acids. DNA for the CDR3: TGTGCCAGCAGCTCCGCCGCGCTCGCGGACAGGGCGAGTAGGGAGCAGTACTTC. As protein: CASSSAALADRASREQYF.

The CDR3 nucleotides are TGTGCCAGCACCCCGCGGCCTAGCGGTTCCTACAATGAGCAGTTCTTC. Amino acids: CASTPRPSGSYNEQFF. The chain employs TRBV5-4 and TRBJ2-1; 7 bases match TRBD2. Germline V CDR1 and CDR2: SGHNT, YYREEE (reference sequence). This CDR3 is built from 16 residues. The V gene end was trimmed by 6 bases and the J gene end by 1 base; junction bases not matched to a gene: 10.

The chain combines TRBV5-4 with TRBJ2-3, with a weak D call TRBD1 (6 bases). The CDR3 totals 15 residues. V was shortened by 3 bases and J by 3 bases, with 14 bases between the two germline ends. Germline values: CDR1 SGHNT, CDR2 YYREEE (reference sequence). CDR3 sequence: CASSSRDKSTDTQYF. The CDR3 region has the DNA TGTGCCAGCAGCTCCCGGGACAAGTCTACAGATACGCAGTATTTT.

The rearrangement joins TRBV10-1 to TRBJ1-1; D ambiguous. This CDR3 contains 13 residues. The V gene lost 5 bases and the J gene lost 0 bases, with 7 bases spanning the gap. Germline-derived CDR1 and CDR2 are WNHNN and SYGVQD (reference sequence). CDR3 sequence: CASSFHMNTEAFF. DNA of the CDR3: TGCGCCAGCAGTTTTCACATGAACACTGAAGCTTTCTTT.

The V and J genes are TRBV7-8 and TRBJ2-1, with unresolved D. The CDR3 sequence is 15 residues long. The germline V gene has CDR1 SGHVS and CDR2 FQNEAQ. Trimming left V 0 bases short and J 1 base short, with 7 bases between. The CDR3 bases are TGTGCCAGCAGCTTAGCCGGGCAGTCCTACAATGAGCAGTTCTTC. Encoded protein: CASSLAGQSYNEQFF.

The rearrangement uses TRBV28 and TRBJ2-7; 13 bases fit TRBD2. CDR3 length equals 16 residues. V trimming: 6 bases; J trimming: 2 bases; junction bases outside the gene matches: 7. The germline V gene has CDR1 MDHEN and CDR2 SYDVKM. Written as DNA, the CDR3 is TGTGCCAGCAGACCCCCGGGACTAGCGGGAACCTACGAGCAGTACTTC. Protein: CASRPPGLAGTYEQYF.

The rearrangement uses TRBV9 and TRBJ2-7, with D possibly matching TRBD2 (5 bases). The CDR3 totals 14 residues. CDR1 SGDLS and CDR2 YYNGEE come from the germline V gene. V lost 3 bases and J lost 4, with 14 bases in between. CDR3 nucleotides: TGTGCCAGCAGCGCCCAAGCGACGGGGTACGAGCAGTACTTC. Translation: CASSAQATGYEQYF.

This clone was seen only once. V and J are TRBV7-9 and TRBJ2-7; perhaps TRBD2 as D (7 bases). Trimming pared 3 bases from V and 1 base from J, leaving 22 bases between. CDR1 and CDR2 from the germline V gene are SEHNR and FQNEAQ (reference sequence). This CDR3 has 18 amino acids. CDR3 protein: CASSFSGSGGGPSYEQYF. The CDR3 coding sequence is TGTGCCAGCAGCTTCAGCGGTTCTGGGGGGGGCCCGTCCTACGAGCAGTACTTC.

The chain recombines TRBV2 with TRBJ2-4, with D maybe TRBD2 (6 bases). CDR1 SNHLY and CDR2 FYNNEI come from the germline V gene. V was clipped by 6 bases and J by 1 base, with 10 bases between them. The CDR3 is 14 residues long. The CDR3 DNA reads TGTGCCAGCAGGGCGGGACGGGCCAAAAACATTCAGTACTTC. This sequence encodes CASRAGRAKNIQYF.

The CDR3 loop reads CASSLRGPTSGRTGELFF. CDR3 DNA: TGTGCCAGCAGCTTAAGGGGGCCGACTAGCGGGAGAACCGGGGAGCTGTTTTTT. The chain has TRBV7-3 and TRBJ2-2, with TRBD2 identical over 12 bases. The CDR3 is made up of 18 amino acids. In germline, CDR1 is SGHTA, CDR2 FQGTGA. V shed 1 base, J shed 5 bases, and the junction held 8 bases outside the gene matches. The variable domain in full, completed from reference TRBV7-3 and TRBJ2-2, reads GAGVSQTPSNKVTEKGKYVELRCDPISGHTALYWYRQSLGQGPEFLIYFQGTGAADDSGLPNDRFFAVRPEGSVSTLKIQRTERGDSAVYLCASSLRGPTSGRTGELFFGEGSRLTVL.

The chain links TRBV4-1 to TRBJ2-5; 8 bases match TRBD2. The CDR3 runs 15 residues. CDR1 is MGHRA and CDR2 is YSYEKL in the germline V gene. V gave up 8 bases and J gave up 2 bases; unmatched junction bases: 10. The CDR3 DNA reads TGCGCCAGCGCCCCCCTAGCGGGCCAGCAAGAGACCCAGTACTTC. It yields the protein CASAPLAGQQETQYF.

V usage is TRBV20-1 and J usage is TRBJ2-7, with 7 positions matching TRBD1. Germline trimming cut 4 bases from V and 11 bases from J; bases unmatched to any gene: 8. Germline V gene lookup returns CDR1 DFQATT and CDR2 SNEGSKA (reference sequence). CDR3 length: 11 residues. The DNA of the CDR3 is TGCAGTGCTACTTGGGGACAGAGGGAGTACTTC. This encodes CSATWGQREYF.